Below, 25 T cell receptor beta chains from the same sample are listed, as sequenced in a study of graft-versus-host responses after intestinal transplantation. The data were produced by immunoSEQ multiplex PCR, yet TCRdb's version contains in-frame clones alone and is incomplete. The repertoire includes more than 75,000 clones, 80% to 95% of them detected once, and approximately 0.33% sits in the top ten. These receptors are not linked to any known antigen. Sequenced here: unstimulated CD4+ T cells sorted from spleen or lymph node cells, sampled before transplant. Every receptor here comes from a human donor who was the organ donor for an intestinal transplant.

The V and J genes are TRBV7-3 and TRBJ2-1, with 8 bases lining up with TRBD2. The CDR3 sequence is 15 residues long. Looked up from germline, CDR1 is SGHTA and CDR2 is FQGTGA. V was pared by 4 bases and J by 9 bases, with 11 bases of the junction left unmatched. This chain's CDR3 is CASSSYGGAWGEQFF. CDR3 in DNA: TGTGCCAGCAGCTCTTACGGGGGGGCCTGGGGTGAGCAGTTCTTC.

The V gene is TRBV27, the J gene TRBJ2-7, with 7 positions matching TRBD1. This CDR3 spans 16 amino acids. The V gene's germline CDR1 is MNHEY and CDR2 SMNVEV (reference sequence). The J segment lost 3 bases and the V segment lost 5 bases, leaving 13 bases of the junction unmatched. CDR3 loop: CASSTLWKDRIYEQYF. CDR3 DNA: TGTGCCAGCAGTACTTTGTGGAAGGACAGGATCTACGAGCAGTACTTC.

The CDR3 DNA reads as TGCGCCAGCAGCTTGGCTTCTACTAGTAGTGCGAATGAGCAGTTCTTC. Translation: CASSLASTSSANEQFF. V is TRBV5-1 and J is TRBJ2-1; D might be TRBD2 (5 bases). This CDR3 region has 16 residues. Germline CDR1 reads SGHRS; CDR2 reads YFSETQ. V dropped 0 bases and J dropped 7 bases, with 17 bases sitting between them.

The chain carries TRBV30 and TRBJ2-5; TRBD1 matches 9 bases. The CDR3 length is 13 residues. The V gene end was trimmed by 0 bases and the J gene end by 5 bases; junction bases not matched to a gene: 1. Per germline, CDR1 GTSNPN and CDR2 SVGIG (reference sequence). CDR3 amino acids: CAWSVGTGETQYF. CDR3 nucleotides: TGTGCCTGGAGTGTAGGGACAGGGGAGACCCAGTACTTC.

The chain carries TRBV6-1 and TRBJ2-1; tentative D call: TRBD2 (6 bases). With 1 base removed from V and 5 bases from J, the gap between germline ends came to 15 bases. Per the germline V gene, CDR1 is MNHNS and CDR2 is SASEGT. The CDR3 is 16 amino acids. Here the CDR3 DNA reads TGTGCCAGCAGTGAAGGCGCGGGACGACTGAACAATGAGCAGTTCTTC. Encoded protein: CASSEGAGRLNNEQFF.

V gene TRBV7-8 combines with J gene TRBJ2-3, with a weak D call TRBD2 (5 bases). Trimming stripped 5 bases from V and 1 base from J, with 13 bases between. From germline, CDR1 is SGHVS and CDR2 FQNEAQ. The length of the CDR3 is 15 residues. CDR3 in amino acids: CASSPRYSGTDTQYF. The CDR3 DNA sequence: TGTGCCAGCAGCCCCCGGTATAGCGGCACAGATACGCAGTATTTT.

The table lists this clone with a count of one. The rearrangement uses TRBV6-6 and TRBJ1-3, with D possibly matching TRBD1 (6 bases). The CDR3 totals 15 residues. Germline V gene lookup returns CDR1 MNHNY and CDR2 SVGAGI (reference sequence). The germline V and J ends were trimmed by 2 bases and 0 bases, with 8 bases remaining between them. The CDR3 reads CASSYRTASGNTIYF. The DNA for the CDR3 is TGTGCCAGCAGTTACAGGACAGCCTCTGGAAACACCATATATTTT.

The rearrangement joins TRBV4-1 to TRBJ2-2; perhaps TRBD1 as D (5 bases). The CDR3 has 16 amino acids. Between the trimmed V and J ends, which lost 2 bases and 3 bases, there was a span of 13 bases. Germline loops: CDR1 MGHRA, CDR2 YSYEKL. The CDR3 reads CASSQRSRVDTGELFF. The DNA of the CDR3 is TGCGCCAGCAGCCAACGTTCCAGGGTCGACACCGGGGAGCTGTTTTTT.

CDR3 residues: CASSLAGGNYNEQFF. The CDR3 DNA follows: TGCGCCAGCAGCTTAGCGGGTGGGAACTACAATGAGCAGTTCTTC. This chain joins TRBV5-1 and TRBJ2-1, with D tentatively TRBD2 (6 bases). The length of the CDR3 is 15 residues. Trimming removed 2 bases at V and 3 bases at J, with 12 bases between. Germline V gene data show CDR1 as SGHRS and CDR2 as YFSETQ.

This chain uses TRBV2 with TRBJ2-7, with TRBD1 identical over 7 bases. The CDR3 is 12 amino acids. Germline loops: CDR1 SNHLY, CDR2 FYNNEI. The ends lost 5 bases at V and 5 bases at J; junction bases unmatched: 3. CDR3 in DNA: TGTGCCAGCAGTCAAGACAGGGACGAGCAGTACTTC. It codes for CASSQDRDEQYF. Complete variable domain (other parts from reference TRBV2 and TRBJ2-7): EPEVTQTPSHQVTQMGQEVILRCVPISNHLYFYWYRQILGQKVEFLVSFYNNEISEKSEIFDDQFSVERPDGSNFTLKIRSTKLEDSAMYFCASSQDRDEQYFGPGTRLTVT.

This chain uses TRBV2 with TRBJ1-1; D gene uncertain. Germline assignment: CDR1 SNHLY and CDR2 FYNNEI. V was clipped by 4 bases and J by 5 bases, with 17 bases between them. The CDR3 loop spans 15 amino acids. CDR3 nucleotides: TGTGCCAGCAGTGTGGAAGGGATCCCGGGGACTGAAGCTTTCTTT. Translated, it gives CASSVEGIPGTEAFF.

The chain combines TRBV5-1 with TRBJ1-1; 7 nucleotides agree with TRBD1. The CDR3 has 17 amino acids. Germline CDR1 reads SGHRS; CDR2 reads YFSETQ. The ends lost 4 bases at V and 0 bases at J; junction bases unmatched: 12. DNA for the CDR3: TGCGCCAGCAGCCCCTACCCTCAACAGGGGATGAACACTGAAGCTTTCTTT. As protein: CASSPYPQQGMNTEAFF.

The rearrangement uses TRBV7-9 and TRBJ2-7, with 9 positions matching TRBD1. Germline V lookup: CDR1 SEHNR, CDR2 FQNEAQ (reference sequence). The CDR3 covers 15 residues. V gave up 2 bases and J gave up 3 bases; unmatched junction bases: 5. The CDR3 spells CASSLWTGEIYEQYF. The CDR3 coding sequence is TGTGCCAGCAGCTTATGGACAGGGGAGATCTACGAGCAGTACTTC.

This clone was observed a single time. CDR3 nucleotide sequence: TGCGCCAGCAGCCCCCGGGACAGGGCACAAGAGACCCAGTACTTC. Protein sequence: CASSPRDRAQETQYF. The chain is built from TRBV5-1 and TRBJ2-5; TRBD1 matches 9 bases. CDR3 length: 15 residues. V gave up 4 bases and J gave up 2 bases; unmatched junction bases: 6. Germline values: CDR1 SGHRS, CDR2 YFSETQ.

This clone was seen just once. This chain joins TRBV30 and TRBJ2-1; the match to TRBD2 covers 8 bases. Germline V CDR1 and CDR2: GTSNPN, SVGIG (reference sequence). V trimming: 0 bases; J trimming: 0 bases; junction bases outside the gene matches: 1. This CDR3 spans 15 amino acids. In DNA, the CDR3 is TGTGCCTGGAGTGTAGGGACTAGCTCCTACAATGAGCAGTTCTTC. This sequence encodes CAWSVGTSSYNEQFF.

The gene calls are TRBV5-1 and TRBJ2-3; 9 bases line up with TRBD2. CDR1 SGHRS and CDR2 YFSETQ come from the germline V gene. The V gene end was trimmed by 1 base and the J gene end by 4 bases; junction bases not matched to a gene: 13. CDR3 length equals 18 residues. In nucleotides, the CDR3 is TGCGCCAGCAGCTTGTTAGCGGGAGAGTTGAGGGTCTCAGATACGCAGTATTTT. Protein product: CASSLLAGELRVSDTQYF.

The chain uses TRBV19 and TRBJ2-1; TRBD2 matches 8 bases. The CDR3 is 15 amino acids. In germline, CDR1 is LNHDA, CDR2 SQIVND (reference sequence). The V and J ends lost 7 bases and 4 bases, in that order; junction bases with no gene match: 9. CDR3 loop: CASTRSGSLYNEQFF. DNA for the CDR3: TGTGCCAGTACTAGAAGCGGGAGTCTGTACAATGAGCAGTTCTTC.

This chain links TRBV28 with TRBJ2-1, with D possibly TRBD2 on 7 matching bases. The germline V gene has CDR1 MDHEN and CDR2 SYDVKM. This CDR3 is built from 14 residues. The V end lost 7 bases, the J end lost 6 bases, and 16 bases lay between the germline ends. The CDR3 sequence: CASTDGGRVNEQFF. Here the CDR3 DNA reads TGTGCCAGCACCGACGGGGGGCGGGTCAATGAGCAGTTCTTC.

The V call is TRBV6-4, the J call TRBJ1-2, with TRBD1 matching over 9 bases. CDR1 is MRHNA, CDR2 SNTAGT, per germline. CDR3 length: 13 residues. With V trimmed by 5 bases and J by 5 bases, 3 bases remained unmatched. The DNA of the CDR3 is TGTGCCAGCAGTTTGGACAGGGGATATGGCTACACCTTC. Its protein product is CASSLDRGYGYTF.

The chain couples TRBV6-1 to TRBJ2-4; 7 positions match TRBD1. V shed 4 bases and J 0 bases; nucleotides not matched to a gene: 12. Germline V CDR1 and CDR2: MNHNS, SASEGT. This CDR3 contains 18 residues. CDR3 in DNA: TGTGCCAGCAGTGTAAACCTAGGACAGGCCTTAGCCAAAAACATTCAGTACTTC. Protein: CASSVNLGQALAKNIQYF.

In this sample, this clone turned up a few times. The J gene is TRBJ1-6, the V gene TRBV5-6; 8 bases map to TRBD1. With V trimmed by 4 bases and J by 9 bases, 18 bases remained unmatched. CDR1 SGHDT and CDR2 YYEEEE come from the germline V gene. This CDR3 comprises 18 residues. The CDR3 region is CASSPTPRTGYRISPLHF. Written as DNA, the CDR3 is TGTGCCAGCAGCCCCACCCCAAGGACAGGGTACCGGATTTCACCCCTCCACTTT.

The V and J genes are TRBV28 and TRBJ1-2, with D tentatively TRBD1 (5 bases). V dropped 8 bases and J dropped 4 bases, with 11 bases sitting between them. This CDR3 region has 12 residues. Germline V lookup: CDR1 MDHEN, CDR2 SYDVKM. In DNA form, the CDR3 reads TGTGCCAGCGGGGCAGTCACCTATGGCTACACCTTC. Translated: CASGAVTYGYTF.

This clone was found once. The CDR3 loop reads CASSLNLAGGPDEQYF. The CDR3 DNA reads TGTGCCAGCAGCTTAAACCTAGCGGGAGGGCCCGACGAGCAGTACTTC. This chain links TRBV7-3 with TRBJ2-7, with 12 bases identical to TRBD2. Trimming cost V 1 base and J 5 bases; bases outside gene matches: 6. This CDR3 has 16 amino acids. CDR1 and CDR2 from the germline V gene are SGHTA and FQGTGA.

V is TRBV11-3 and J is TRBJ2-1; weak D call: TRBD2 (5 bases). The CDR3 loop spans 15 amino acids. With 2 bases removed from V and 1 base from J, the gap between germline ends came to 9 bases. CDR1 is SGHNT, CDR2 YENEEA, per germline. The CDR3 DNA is TGTGCCAGCAGCTTACGGGGAAGTTCCTACAATGAGCAGTTCTTC. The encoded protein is CASSLRGSSYNEQFF. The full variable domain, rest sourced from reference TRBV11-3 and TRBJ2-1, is EAGVVQSPRYKIIEKKQPVAFWCNPISGHNTLYWYLQNLGQGPELLIRYENEEAVDDSQLPKDRFSAERLKGVDSTLKIQPAELGDSAVYLCASSLRGSSYNEQFFGPGTRLTVL.

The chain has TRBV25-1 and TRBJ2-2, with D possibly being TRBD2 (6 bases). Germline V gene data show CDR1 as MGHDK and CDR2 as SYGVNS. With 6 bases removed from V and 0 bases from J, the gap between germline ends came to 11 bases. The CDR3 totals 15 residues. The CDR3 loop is CASSKGGSNTGELFF. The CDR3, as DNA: TGTGCCAGCAGCAAAGGAGGGTCGAACACCGGGGAGCTGTTTTTT.